The 30 T cell receptor beta chains below come from one sample, sequenced in a study of blood T cell repertoires in COVID-19. Measured with immunoSEQ multiplex PCR; TCRdb has only the in-frame clones, and not every one. The sample has roughly 200,000 clones, approximately 89% seen once. Sample: PBMCs or T cells enriched from blood (not recorded which). The receptor set was obtained from a woman under 40 with acute COVID-19.

Concerning this clone itself: The same CDR3 arises from other DNA sequences in this sample as well. The V call is TRBV18, the J call TRBJ1-2, with 7 bases identical to TRBD1. CDR1 is KGHSH and CDR2 is LQKENI in the germline V gene. The trim removed 3 bases at V and 3 bases at J, leaving 1 base unmatched. The length of the CDR3 is 13 residues. Here the CDR3 DNA reads TGTGCCAGCTCACCTCAGGGGGACTATGGCTACACCTTC. Protein sequence: CASSPQGDYGYTF.

This chain uses TRBV15 with TRBJ2-2; the match to TRBD1 covers 8 bases. From germline, CDR1 is LNHNV and CDR2 YYDKDF (reference sequence). CDR3 length: 16 amino acids. After removal of 2 bases from V and 3 bases from J, the junction contained 5 bases not matched to a gene. CDR3 coding DNA: TGTGCCACCAGCAGAACAGGGGGGTGGGACACCGGGGAGCTGTTTTTT. It is translated as CATSRTGGWDTGELFF.

This clone was observed a handful of times. This sequence joins TRBV4-1 and TRBJ1-5; TRBD1 is a possible D gene (5 bases). The CDR3 has 15 residues. V was shortened by 2 bases and J by 4 bases, with 12 bases between the two germline ends. Germline values: CDR1 MGHRA, CDR2 YSYEKL. The CDR3 DNA reads as TGCGCCAGCAGCCAAAGGGCGACAGTTAATCAGCCCCAGCATTTT. This gives the protein CASSQRATVNQPQHF.

The genes are TRBV28 and TRBJ2-7, with unresolved D. CDR3 length: 13 residues. Germline values: CDR1 MDHEN, CDR2 SYDVKM. The V end was cut by 5 bases, the J end by 3 bases, with 11 bases between. The CDR3 loop reads CASSPRNNYEQYF. In DNA, the CDR3 is TGTGCCAGCAGTCCGAGGAATAACTACGAGCAGTACTTC.

The chain has TRBV5-1 and TRBJ2-2; perhaps TRBD2 as D (5 bases). The CDR3 is 15 amino acids. Trimming left V 2 bases short and J 4 bases short, with 12 bases between. The germline CDR1 and CDR2 sequences are SGHRS and YFSETQ. CDR3 loop: CASSFQTMPTGELFF. The CDR3 DNA reads TGCGCCAGCAGCTTCCAGACTATGCCCACCGGGGAGCTGTTTTTT.

The genes are TRBV7-8 and TRBJ1-5; D remains ambiguous. The CDR3 is made up of 11 amino acids. CDR1 and CDR2 from the germline V gene are SGHVS and FQNEAQ. The ends were cut back, 5 bases at V and 12 bases at J, with 11 bases in the middle. The CDR3 here is CASSLTSVQHF. CDR3 DNA: TGTGCCAGCAGCCTCACGTCGGTCCAGCATTTT.

V usage is TRBV2 and J usage is TRBJ2-2, with D possibly being TRBD2 (5 bases). This CDR3 has 14 amino acids. Germline loops: CDR1 SNHLY, CDR2 FYNNEI. The V gene lost 8 bases and the J gene lost 5 bases, with 15 bases spanning the gap. CDR3 bases: TGTGCCAGCGGCCGTGAGGGTGGTACCGGGGAGCTGTTTTTT. As protein: CASGREGGTGELFF.

The V and J genes are TRBV7-9 and TRBJ2-7; 13 nucleotides agree with TRBD2. The CDR3 is 15 residues long. Trimming at V came to 5 bases and at J to 2 bases, leaving 3 bases not matched to a gene. Germline values: CDR1 SEHNR, CDR2 FQNEAQ (reference sequence). CDR3 sequence reads: CASSHTSGGAYEQYF. The CDR3 DNA follows: TGTGCCAGCAGCCATACTAGCGGGGGGGCCTACGAGCAGTACTTC.

The V gene is TRBV7-2, the J gene TRBJ1-1; no reliable D call. Trimming took off 5 bases at V and 2 bases at J, with 9 bases between the two ends. From germline, CDR1 is SGHTA and CDR2 FQGNSA. There are 13 residues in the CDR3. CDR3: CASSAGINTEAFF. CDR3 sequence (DNA): TGTGCCAGCAGCGCGGGAATAAACACTGAAGCTTTCTTT. The whole variable domain, remainder taken from reference TRBV7-2 and TRBJ1-1, is GAGVSQSPSNKVTEKGKDVELRCDPISGHTALYWYRQSLGQGLEFLIYFQGNSAPDKSGLPSDRFSAERTGGSVSTLTIQRTQQEDSAVYLCASSAGINTEAFFGQGTRLTVV.

The gene calls are TRBV18 and TRBJ1-2, with D possibly being TRBD1 (5 bases). Trimming took off 5 bases at V and 5 bases at J, with 18 bases between the two ends. CDR3 size: 15 residues. CDR1 and CDR2 (germline): KGHSH, LQKENI. The CDR3 here is CASSSGGARWYGYTF. The CDR3 DNA is TGTGCCAGCTCATCGGGAGGGGCTAGGTGGTATGGCTACACCTTC.

This chain links TRBV7-2 with TRBJ1-2; the match to TRBD1 covers 8 bases. CDR3 length: 15 amino acids. Germline lookup yields CDR1 SGHTA and CDR2 FQGNSA. The trim removed 3 bases at V and 0 bases at J, leaving 3 bases unmatched. The CDR3 nucleotides read TGTGCCAGCAGCTTTATGGGACAGGCTAACTATGGCTACACCTTC. Protein: CASSFMGQANYGYTF.

The chain links TRBV7-2 to TRBJ2-3; 11 bases are a match to TRBD2. Germline lookup yields CDR1 SGHTA and CDR2 FQGNSA. CDR3 length: 16 amino acids. V was pared by 5 bases and J by 4 bases, with 8 bases of the junction left unmatched. CDR3 DNA sequence: TGTGCCAGCAGCCTGTTACGTAGCGGGGGGGCAGATACGCAGTATTTT. It translates to CASSLLRSGGADTQYF.

This clone was recorded once. The chain has TRBV12-3 or TRBV12-4 and TRBJ1-2, with D possibly TRBD1 on 5 matching bases. V lost 2 bases, J lost 4 bases, and 8 bases lay in between. The CDR3 sequence is 13 residues long. The CDR3 loop is CASSLRQSYGYTF. The CDR3, as DNA: TGTGCCAGCAGTTTAAGACAGAGCTATGGCTACACCTTC.

The chain joins TRBV7-3 to TRBJ2-3, with 7 positions matching TRBD1. This CDR3 has 14 amino acids. The germline CDR1 and CDR2 sequences are SGHTA and FQGTGA. V lost 4 bases, J lost 3 bases, and 4 bases stayed unmatched. CDR3 protein: CASSSDRSTDTQYF. The CDR3 DNA sequence: TGTGCCAGCAGCTCGGACAGGAGTACAGATACGCAGTATTTT.

V is TRBV15 and J is TRBJ2-7, with 7 bases lining up with TRBD1. Germline-derived CDR1 and CDR2 are LNHNV and YYDKDF (reference sequence). The CDR3 has 16 amino acids. Trimming took 1 base from V and 3 from J; bases not matched to a gene: 9. The CDR3 DNA is TGTGCCACCAGCAGAGCCAGGGGGACCGACGGCTACGAGCAGTACTTC. This translates into CATSRARGTDGYEQYF.

This clone was picked up one time. V and J are TRBV2 and TRBJ1-1, with no clear D. Germline V gene sequence: CDR1 SNHLY, CDR2 FYNNEI. This CDR3 is built from 16 residues. V lost 4 bases, J lost 0 bases, and 15 bases lay in between. CDR3 loop: CASSGDLGGMNTEAFF. In DNA, the CDR3 is TGTGCCAGCAGTGGTGATCTCGGAGGCATGAACACTGAAGCTTTCTTT.

The CDR3 DNA follows: TGTGCCAGTAGTACGGGAAAGAGCTCCTACAATGAGCAGTTCTTC. This sequence encodes CASSTGKSSYNEQFF. This chain uses TRBV19 with TRBJ2-1; TRBD2 is a possible D gene (5 bases). Trimming took off 4 bases at V and 0 bases at J, with 10 bases between the two ends. There are 15 residues in the CDR3. Germline CDR1 LNHDA, CDR2 SQIVND (reference sequence).

The V call is TRBV6-5, the J call TRBJ1-4; the match to TRBD1 covers 7 bases. The J segment lost 7 bases and the V segment lost 4 bases, leaving 9 bases of the junction unmatched. The CDR3 has 15 amino acids. Germline CDR1 MNHEY, CDR2 SVGAGI. The CDR3 coding sequence is TGTGCCAGCAGTTCTAAAACAGGGGAGCGTGAAAAACTGTTTTTT. This codes for CASSSKTGEREKLFF.

This rearrangement joins TRBV7-6 to TRBJ1-1, with 8 bases identical to TRBD1. This CDR3 contains 14 residues. V shed 5 bases and J 5 bases; nucleotides not matched to a gene: 7. Germline V CDR1 and CDR2: SGHVS, FNYEAQ. The CDR3 protein is CASSRQGPATEAFF. As DNA, the CDR3 is TGTGCCAGCAGCCGACAGGGGCCAGCGACTGAAGCTTTCTTT.

In its sample, this clone was seen once. The chain links TRBV18 to TRBJ2-5; 10 bases agree with TRBD2. V was clipped by 4 bases and J by 4 bases; unmatched bases: 9. The CDR3 covers 16 residues. In germline, CDR1 is KGHSH, CDR2 LQKENI. As DNA, the CDR3 is TGTGCCAGCTCACTTAACTGGGCTAGCGGGGGAGAGACCCAGTACTTC. It is translated as CASSLNWASGGETQYF.

The rearrangement uses TRBV7-9 and TRBJ1-4, with a tentative D call TRBD1 (5 bases). V shed 5 bases and J shed 6 bases, with 19 bases lying between them. Per germline, CDR1 SEHNR and CDR2 FQNEAQ (reference sequence). The length of the CDR3 is 16 residues. The CDR3 DNA is TGTGCCAGCAGCACCCGGGGGAAGGTCGGGGATGAAAAACTGTTTTTT. Translation gives CASSTRGKVGDEKLFF.

The rearrangement links TRBV6-5 to TRBJ1-5; D is perhaps TRBD1 (6 bases). V was shortened by 6 bases and J by 5 bases, with 17 bases between the two germline ends. The CDR3 sequence is 15 residues long. Per germline, CDR1 MNHEY and CDR2 SVGAGI. CDR3 sequence (DNA): TGTGCCAGCAGCCCGACGTCAGGGGACCATCAGCCCCAGCATTTT. Translated, it gives CASSPTSGDHQPQHF.

This clone appeared a single time. This CDR3 is CASSIEGTGNTEAFF. In DNA, the CDR3 is TGTGCCAGTAGTATAGAGGGGACTGGGAACACTGAAGCTTTCTTT. This chain joins TRBV19 and TRBJ1-1, with a tentative D call TRBD1 (5 bases). This CDR3 is built from 15 residues. Germline V gene lookup returns CDR1 LNHDA and CDR2 SQIVND (reference sequence). Trimming took off 0 bases at V and 1 base at J, with 9 bases between the two ends. The full variable domain, rest sourced from reference TRBV19 and TRBJ1-1, is DGGITQSPKYLFRKEGQNVTLSCEQNLNHDAMYWYRQDPGQGLRLIYYSQIVNDFQKGDIAEGYSVSREKKESFPLTVTSAQKNPTAFYLCASSIEGTGNTEAFFGQGTRLTVV.

This chain links TRBV18 with TRBJ2-7; D is unclear. The CDR3 sequence is 14 residues long. The V end lost 4 bases, the J end lost 4 bases, and 14 bases lay between the germline ends. Germline loops: CDR1 KGHSH, CDR2 LQKENI. The CDR3 DNA is TGTGCCAGCTCACAAGACATTGGGCCTTACGAGCAGTACTTC. This sequence encodes CASSQDIGPYEQYF.

The sample holds one count of this clone. The chain couples TRBV4-1 to TRBJ1-2; 8 nucleotides line up with TRBD1. The germline gives CDR1 MGHRA, CDR2 YSYEKL. V dropped 0 bases and J dropped 4; count of bases not matched to a gene: 4. CDR3 length: 15 amino acids. The CDR3 DNA follows: TGCGCCAGCAGCCAAGATCCGGACAGGGCCTATGGCTACACCTTC. The encoded protein is CASSQDPDRAYGYTF.

This chain uses TRBV30 with TRBJ1-1; D uncertain. Germline V gene lookup returns CDR1 GTSNPN and CDR2 SVGIG (reference sequence). Trimming cost V 0 bases and J 3 bases, with 11 bases left between them. The CDR3 runs to 14 residues. DNA for the CDR3: TGTGCCTGGAGTGTAAGGTCCGGGGACACTGAAGCTTTCTTT. Its translation is CAWSVRSGDTEAFF.

V gene TRBV2 combines with J gene TRBJ1-2; D ambiguous. Germline CDR1 reads SNHLY; CDR2 reads FYNNEI. The CDR3 is 13 amino acids. Trimming removed 2 bases at V and 4 bases at J, with 8 bases between. The CDR3 DNA is TGTGCCAGCAGTGAATTGGGCGTCTATGGCTACACCTTC. It specifies CASSELGVYGYTF.

The chain couples TRBV5-1 to TRBJ2-3; perhaps TRBD1 as D (6 bases). The length of the CDR3 is 14 residues. CDR1 is SGHRS and CDR2 is YFSETQ in the germline V gene. With 2 bases removed from V and 5 bases from J, the gap between germline ends came to 12 bases. CDR3 sequence (DNA): TGCGCCAGCAGCTTTGATACAGGGAGAGATACGCAGTATTTT. Its translation is CASSFDTGRDTQYF.

A single count supports this clone. The chain couples TRBV27 to TRBJ1-3, with TRBD1 matching over 10 bases. The CDR3 is 14 residues long. CDR1 is MNHEY and CDR2 is SMNVEV in the germline V gene (reference sequence). Trimming cost V 8 bases and J 8 bases; bases outside gene matches: 9. CDR3 nucleotides: TGTGCCAGCGGAGCCGGGACAGGGGTAGACACCATATATTTT. Translation: CASGAGTGVDTIYF.

The V gene is TRBV7-9, the J gene TRBJ2-1; D is possibly TRBD1 (6 bases). The V and J ends lost 7 bases and 0 bases respectively, with 10 bases between them. Germline CDR1 SEHNR, CDR2 FQNEAQ (reference sequence). This CDR3 has 14 amino acids. DNA of the CDR3: TGTGCCAGCAATGGGGGCAGCTCCTACAATGAGCAGTTCTTC. Translation gives CASNGGSSYNEQFF.